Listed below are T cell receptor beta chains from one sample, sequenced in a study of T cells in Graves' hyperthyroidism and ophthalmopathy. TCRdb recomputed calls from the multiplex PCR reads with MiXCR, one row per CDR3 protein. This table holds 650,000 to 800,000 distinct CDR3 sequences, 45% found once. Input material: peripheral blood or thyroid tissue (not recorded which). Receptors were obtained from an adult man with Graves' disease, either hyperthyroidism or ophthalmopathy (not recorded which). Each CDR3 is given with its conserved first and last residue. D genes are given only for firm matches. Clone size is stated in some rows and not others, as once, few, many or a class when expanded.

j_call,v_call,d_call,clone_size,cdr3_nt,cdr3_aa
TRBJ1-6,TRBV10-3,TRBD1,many,TGTGCCATCAGTGAAGGGACAGGGCCGAATTCACCCCTCCACTTT,CAISEGTGPNSPLHF
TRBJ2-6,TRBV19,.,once,TGTGCCAGTAGTGACTCCAGGGGCAACGTCCTGACTTTC,CASSDSRGNVLTF
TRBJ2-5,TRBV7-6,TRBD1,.,TGTGCCAGCAGCTTAGATGGGACAGGGGGACTCCAAGAGACCCAGTACTTC,CASSLDGTGGLQETQYF
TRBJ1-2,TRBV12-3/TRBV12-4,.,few,TGTGCCAGCAGTTTCGCCGGGACCCCCAGGGGCTACACCTTC,CASSFAGTPRGYTF
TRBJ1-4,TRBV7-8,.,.,TGTGCCAGCAGCTTAGTATCACCGGAAAAACTGTTTTTT,CASSLVSPEKLFF
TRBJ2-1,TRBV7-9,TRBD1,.,TGTGCCAGCAGCTTAGGAGGACAGGGTAGGGCCTCTTCTGGTTACAATGAGCAGTTCTTC,CASSLGGQGRASSGYNEQFF
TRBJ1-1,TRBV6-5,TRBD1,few,TGTGCCAGCAACGCGATTTACAGGGGCGCTTTCTTT,CASNAIYRGAFF
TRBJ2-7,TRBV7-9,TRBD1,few,TGTGCCAGCAGCCCCCGGGACAGGGCCCACGAGCAGTACTTC,CASSPRDRAHEQYF
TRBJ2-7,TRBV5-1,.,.,TGCGCCAGCTCAAGGGACACCGAATCCTACGAGCAGTACTTC,CASSRDTESYEQYF
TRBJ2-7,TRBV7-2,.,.,TGTGCCAGCAGCTTAGAACAGGGAGAGAGCTCCTACGAGCAGTACTTC,CASSLEQGESSYEQYF
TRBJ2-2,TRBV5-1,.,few,TGCGCCAGCAGCGGGCGGTACACCGGGGAGCTGTTTTTT,CASSGRYTGELFF
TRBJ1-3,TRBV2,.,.,TGTGCCAGCAGTTTCCGGGCCATCGCTGGAAACACCATATATTTT,CASSFRAIAGNTIYF
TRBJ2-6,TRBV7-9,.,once,TGTGCCAGCACGACAGGACTAACTGGGGCCAACGTCCTGACTTTC,CASTTGLTGANVLTF
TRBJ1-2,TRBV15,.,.,TGTGCCACCAGCAGCGGGCCCCCGAACTATGGCTACACCTTC,CATSSGPPNYGYTF
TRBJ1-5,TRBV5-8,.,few,TGTGCCAGCAGCTCCTCGGGACGCAACAATCAGCCCCAGCATTTT,CASSSSGRNNQPQHF
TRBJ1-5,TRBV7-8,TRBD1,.,TGTGCCAGCAGCCAACAGGACAGGGGTGGCAATCAGCCCCAGCATTTT,CASSQQDRGGNQPQHF
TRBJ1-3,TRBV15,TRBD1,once,TGTGCCACCAGCAGTCCGGGACAGCACTCTGGAAACACCATATATTTT,CATSSPGQHSGNTIYF
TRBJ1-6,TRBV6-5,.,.,TGTGCCAGCAGTTTCGTACGAGGACAATATAATTCACCCCTCCACTTT,CASSFVRGQYNSPLHF
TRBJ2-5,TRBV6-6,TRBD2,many,TGTGCCAGCAGGGCGAGCGGGACTGGCCTAAGTAGAGAGACCCAGTACTTC,CASRASGTGLSRETQYF
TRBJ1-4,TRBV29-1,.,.,TGCAGCGTTGTCCTTATGGGGACAACTAATGAAAAACTGTTTTTT,CSVVLMGTTNEKLFF
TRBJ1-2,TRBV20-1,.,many,TGCAGTGCTCCTCCCCTGTCGGACTATGGCTACACCTTC,CSAPPLSDYGYTF
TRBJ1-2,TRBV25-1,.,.,TGTGCCAGCAGCCAAGGCATCCGGGCCCGAGATAACTATGGCTACACCTTC,CASSQGIRARDNYGYTF